This TCR beta chain was observed in a study of cytomegalovirus exposure and HLA in healthy donors. From germline, CDR1 is MNHEY and CDR2 SVGAGI. The CDR3 loop spans 15 amino acids. V dropped 7 bases and J dropped 4; count of bases not matched to a gene: 7. PCR involved 60 Vbeta and 13 Jbeta primers. Measured with immunoSEQ multiplex PCR; TCRdb has only the in-frame clones, and not every one. The sample lists some 150,000 clones, around two thirds occurring once. The receptor was isolated from a man aged 18 to 35 in good health and CMV-seropositive. Sequences were obtained from PBMCs. The chain links TRBV6-5 to TRBJ2-1, with TRBD2 identical over 10 bases. In DNA, the CDR3 is TGTGCCAGCACCCCAGCGGGGGGGCCGTACAATGAGCAGTTCTTC. Amino acids: CASTPAGGPYNEQFF.